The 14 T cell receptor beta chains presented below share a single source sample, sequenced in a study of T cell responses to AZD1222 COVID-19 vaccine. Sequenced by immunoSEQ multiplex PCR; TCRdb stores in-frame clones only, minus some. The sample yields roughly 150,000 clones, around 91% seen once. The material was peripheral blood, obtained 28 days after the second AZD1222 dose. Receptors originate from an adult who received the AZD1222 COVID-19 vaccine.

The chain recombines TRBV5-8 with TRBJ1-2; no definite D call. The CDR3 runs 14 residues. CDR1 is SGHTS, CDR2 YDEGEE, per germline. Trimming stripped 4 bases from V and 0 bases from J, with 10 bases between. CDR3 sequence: CASSLERANYGYTF. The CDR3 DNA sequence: TGTGCCAGCAGCCTCGAGCGGGCTAACTATGGCTACACCTTC.

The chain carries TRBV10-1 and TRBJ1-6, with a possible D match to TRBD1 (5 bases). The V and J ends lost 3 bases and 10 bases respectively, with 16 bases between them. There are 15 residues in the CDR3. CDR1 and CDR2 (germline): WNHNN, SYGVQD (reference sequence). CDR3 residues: CASSEGRAEVSPLHF. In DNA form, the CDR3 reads TGCGCCAGCAGTGAAGGCAGGGCGGAGGTCTCACCCCTCCACTTT.

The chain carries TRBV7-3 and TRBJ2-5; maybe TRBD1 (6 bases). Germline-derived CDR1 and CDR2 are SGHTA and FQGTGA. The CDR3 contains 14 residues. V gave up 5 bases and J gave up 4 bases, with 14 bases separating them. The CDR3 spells CASSPGTPPETQYF. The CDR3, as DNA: TGTGCCAGCAGCCCAGGGACACCCCCAGAGACCCAGTACTTC.

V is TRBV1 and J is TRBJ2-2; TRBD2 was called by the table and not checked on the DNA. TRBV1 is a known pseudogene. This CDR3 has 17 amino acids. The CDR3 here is CTSSHHYRLESTGELFF. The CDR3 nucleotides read TGCACCAGCAGCCACCACTACCGACTAGAGAGCACCGGGGAGCTGTTTTTT.

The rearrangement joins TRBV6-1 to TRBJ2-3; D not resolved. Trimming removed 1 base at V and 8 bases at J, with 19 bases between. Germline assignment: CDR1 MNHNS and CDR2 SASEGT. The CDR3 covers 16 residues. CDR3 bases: TGTGCCAGCAGTGAAGGGAATAGCCAAACGAAAGTTACGCAGTATTTT. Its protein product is CASSEGNSQTKVTQYF.

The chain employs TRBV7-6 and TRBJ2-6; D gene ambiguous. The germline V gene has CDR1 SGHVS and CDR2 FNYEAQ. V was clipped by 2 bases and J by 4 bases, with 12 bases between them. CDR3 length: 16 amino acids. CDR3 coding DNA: TGTGCCAGCAGCTTATCTTCCAATCGGGGGGCCAACGTCCTGACTTTC. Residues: CASSLSSNRGANVLTF. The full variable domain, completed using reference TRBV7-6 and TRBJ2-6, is GAGVSQSPRYKVTKRGQDVALRCDPISGHVSLYWYRQALGQGPEFLTYFNYEAQQDKSGLPNDRFSAERPEGSISTLTIQRTEQRDSAMYRCASSLSSNRGANVLTFGAGSRLTVL.

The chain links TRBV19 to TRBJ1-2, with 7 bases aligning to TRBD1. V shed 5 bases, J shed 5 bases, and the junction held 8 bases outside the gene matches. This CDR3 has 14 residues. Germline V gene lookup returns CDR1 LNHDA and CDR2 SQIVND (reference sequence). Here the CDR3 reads CASSSTGLGYGYTF. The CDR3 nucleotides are TGTGCCAGTAGTTCGACAGGGTTAGGATATGGCTACACCTTC.

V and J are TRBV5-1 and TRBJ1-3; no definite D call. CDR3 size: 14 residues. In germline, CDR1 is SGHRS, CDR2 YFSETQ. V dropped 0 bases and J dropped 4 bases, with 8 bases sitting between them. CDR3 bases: TGCGCCAGCAGCTTGGGGACGGTCGGAAACACCATATATTTT. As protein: CASSLGTVGNTIYF.

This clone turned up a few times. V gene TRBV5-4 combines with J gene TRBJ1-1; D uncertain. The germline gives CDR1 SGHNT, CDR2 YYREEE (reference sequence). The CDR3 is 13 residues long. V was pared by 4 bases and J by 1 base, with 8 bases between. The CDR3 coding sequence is TGTGCCAGCAGCGACCTACAGAACACTGAAGCTTTCTTT. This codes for CASSDLQNTEAFF.

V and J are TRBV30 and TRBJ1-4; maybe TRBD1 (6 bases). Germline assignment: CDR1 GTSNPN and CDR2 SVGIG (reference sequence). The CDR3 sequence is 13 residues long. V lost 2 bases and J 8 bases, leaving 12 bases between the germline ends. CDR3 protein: CAWSSQGSEKLFF. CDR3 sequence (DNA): TGTGCCTGGAGTAGTCAGGGGTCCGAAAAACTGTTTTTT. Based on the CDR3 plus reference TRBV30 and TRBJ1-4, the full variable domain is SQTIHQWPATLVQPVGSPLSLECTVEGTSNPNLYWYRQAAGRGLQLLFYSVGIGQISSEVPQNLSASRPQDRQFILSSKKLLLSDSGFYLCAWSSQGSEKLFFGSGTQLSVL.

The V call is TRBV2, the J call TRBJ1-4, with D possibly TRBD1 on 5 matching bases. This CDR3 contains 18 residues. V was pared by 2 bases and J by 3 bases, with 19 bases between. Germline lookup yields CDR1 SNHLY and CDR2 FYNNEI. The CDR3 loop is CASSEIVGTSDPNEKLFF. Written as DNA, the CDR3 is TGTGCCAGCAGTGAAATTGTGGGGACGTCGGATCCTAATGAAAAACTGTTTTTT.

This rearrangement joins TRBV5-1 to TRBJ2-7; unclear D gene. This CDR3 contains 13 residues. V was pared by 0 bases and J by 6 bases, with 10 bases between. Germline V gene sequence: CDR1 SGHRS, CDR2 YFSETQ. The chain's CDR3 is CASSLGAPTEQYF. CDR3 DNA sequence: TGCGCCAGCAGCTTGGGGGCCCCCACCGAGCAGTACTTC.

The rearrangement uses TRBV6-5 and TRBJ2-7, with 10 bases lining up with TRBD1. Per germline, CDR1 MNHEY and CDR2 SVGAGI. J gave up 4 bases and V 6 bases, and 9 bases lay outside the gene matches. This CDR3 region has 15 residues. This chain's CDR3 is CASSLGTGASYEQYF. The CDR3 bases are TGTGCCAGCAGCCTAGGGACAGGGGCTAGTTACGAGCAGTACTTC.

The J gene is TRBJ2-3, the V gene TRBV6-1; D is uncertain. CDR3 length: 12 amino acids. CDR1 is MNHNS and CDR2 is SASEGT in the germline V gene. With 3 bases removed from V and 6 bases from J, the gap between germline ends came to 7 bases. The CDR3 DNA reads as TGTGCCAGCAGTGATGCGGTGGATACGCAGTATTTT. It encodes CASSDAVDTQYF.